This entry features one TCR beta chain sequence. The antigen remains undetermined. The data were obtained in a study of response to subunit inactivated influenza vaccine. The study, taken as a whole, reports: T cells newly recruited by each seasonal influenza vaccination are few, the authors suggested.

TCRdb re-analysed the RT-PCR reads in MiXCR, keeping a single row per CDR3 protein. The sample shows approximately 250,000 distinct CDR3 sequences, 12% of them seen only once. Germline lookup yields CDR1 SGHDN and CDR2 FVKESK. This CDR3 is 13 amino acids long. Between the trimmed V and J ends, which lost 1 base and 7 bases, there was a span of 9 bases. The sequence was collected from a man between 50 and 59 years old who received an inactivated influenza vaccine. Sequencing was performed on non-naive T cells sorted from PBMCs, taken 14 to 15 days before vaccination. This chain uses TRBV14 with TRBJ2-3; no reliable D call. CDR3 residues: CASSQGSEHTQYF. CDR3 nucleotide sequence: TGTGCCAGCAGCCAAGGTTCCGAACATACGCAGTATTTT.